The 2 T cell receptor beta chains in this list originate from one sample, sequenced in a study of tumor-infiltrating lymphocytes in primary liver carcinoma (dated by TCRdb to about 2017). Without any cell sorting, total RNA and DNA were co-extracted from about 20-30 mg of bulk tissue using the AllPrep DNA/RNA mini kit. Sequencing took place on an Illumina HiSeq 2500. Using a constant-region primer and ProtoScript II reverse transcriptase, TCRbeta-specific cDNA was reverse-transcribed from about 0.45 ug total RNA. The TCRbeta libraries were prepared through three rounds of nested multiplex PCR following a slightly modified ARM-PCR procedure. Each of the first two PCR rounds ran for around 10 cycles using multiplex TRBV1-TRBV30 forward primers together with a Cbeta reverse primer. TCRdb redid the processing of the public reads, applying fastp at Q25 and MiXCR, and retained in-frame beta chains. Rows are unified per CDR3 protein, each entry keeping the most common DNA and genes. This sample has about 37,000 distinct CDR3 sequences in its table, and roughly 73% of those were observed once. The biggest ten clones account for 37% of the sample.

The sample comprised tumor-adjacent normal liver tissue. The receptors were gathered from a man aged 40-49 years with primary liver carcinoma and hepatitis B virus infection.

As regards this clonotype: In this CDR3 the conserved last residue, phenylalanine or tryptophan, is missing, so a read error is likely. V and J are TRBV7-9 and TRBJ1-2, with a possible D match to TRBD1 (6 bases). The CDR3 contains 14 residues. V was clipped by 6 bases and J by 10 bases, with 21 bases between them. Germline V gene data show CDR1 as SEHNR and CDR2 as FQNEAQ (reference sequence). DNA for the CDR3: TGTGCCAGCAGATGGGACAAGGGGTTTCATGACTACACCTTA. Amino acid sequence: CASRWDKGFHDYTL.

The rearrangement joins TRBV29-1 to TRBJ2-7, with D perhaps TRBD1 or TRBD2 (5 bases each). CDR1 and CDR2 (germline): SQVTM, ANQGSEA. Trimming removed 7 bases at V and 5 bases at J, with 27 bases between. The CDR3 totals 16 residues. The CDR3 DNA follows: TGCAGCGCCATTACATCTGGGACCGACACTCTCCACGAGCAGTACTTC. Encoded protein: CSAITSGTDTLHEQYF.